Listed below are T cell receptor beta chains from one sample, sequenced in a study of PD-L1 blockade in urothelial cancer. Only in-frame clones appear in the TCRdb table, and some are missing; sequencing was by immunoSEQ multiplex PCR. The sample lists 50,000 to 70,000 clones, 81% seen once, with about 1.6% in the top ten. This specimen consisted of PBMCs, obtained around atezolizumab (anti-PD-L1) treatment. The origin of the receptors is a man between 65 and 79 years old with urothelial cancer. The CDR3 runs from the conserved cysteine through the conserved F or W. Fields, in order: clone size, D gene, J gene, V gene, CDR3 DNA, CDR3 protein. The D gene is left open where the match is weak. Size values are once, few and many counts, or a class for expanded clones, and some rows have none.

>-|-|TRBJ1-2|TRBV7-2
TGTGCCAGCACTCGCCGGGGGTCAGAAGGAGCTAACTATGGCTACACCTTC
CASTRRGSEGANYGYTF
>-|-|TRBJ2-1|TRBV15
TGTGCCACCAGCGGGCGGGTCTACAATGAGCAGTTCTTC
CATSGRVYNEQFF
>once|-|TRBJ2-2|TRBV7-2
TGTGCCAGCAGCCTCAGGGGGGAGCTGTTTTTT
CASSLRGELFF
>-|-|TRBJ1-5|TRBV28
TGTGCCAGCAGTCCGGGTCAGCCCCAGCATTTT
CASSPGQPQHF
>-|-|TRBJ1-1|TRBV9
TGTGCCAGCAGCGCCAGGGTGTGGAACACTGAAGCTTTCTTT
CASSARVWNTEAFF
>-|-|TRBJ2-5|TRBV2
TGTGCCAGCAGTCGGGGAGCGGAAGAGACCCAGTACTTC
CASSRGAEETQYF
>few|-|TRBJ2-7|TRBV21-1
TGTGCCAGCAGCAAAGCGCAGGGACTAGCGGGAGAGGGCGAGCAGTACTTC
CASSKAQGLAGEGEQYF
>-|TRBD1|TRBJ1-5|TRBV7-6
TGTGCCAGCAGCTTAGGACAGGGGGTAGGTCAGCCCCAGCATTTT
CASSLGQGVGQPQHF
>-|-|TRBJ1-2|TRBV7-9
TGTGCCAGCAGCTTAGGGCCGGGAAACTATGGCTACACCTTC
CASSLGPGNYGYTF
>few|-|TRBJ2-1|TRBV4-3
TGCGCCAGCAGCCAAGACCACAACAATGAGCAGTTCTTC
CASSQDHNNEQFF
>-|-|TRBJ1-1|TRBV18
TGTGCCAGCTCACTGACCGGGGGGGCTGACACTGAAGCTTTCTTT
CASSLTGGADTEAFF
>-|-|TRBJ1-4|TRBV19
TGTGCCAGTAGTTTTGCGACAGTTACTAATGAAAAACTGTTTTTT
CASSFATVTNEKLFF
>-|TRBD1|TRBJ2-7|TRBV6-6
TGTGCCAGCACATTAGGGACAGGTGCCTACGAGCAGTACTTC
CASTLGTGAYEQYF
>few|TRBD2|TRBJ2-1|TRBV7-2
TGTGCCAGCAGCTTAGCGATTGGAGCGGGACAGTTCTTC
CASSLAIGAGQFF
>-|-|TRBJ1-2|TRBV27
TGTGCCAGCAGTCCAGACAGCGAGAACTATGGCTACACCTTC
CASSPDSENYGYTF
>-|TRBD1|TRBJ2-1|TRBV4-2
TGTGCCAGCAGCCAAGATCCGGGACAGGGTCTCAATGAGCAGTTCTTC
CASSQDPGQGLNEQFF
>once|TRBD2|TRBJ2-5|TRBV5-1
TGCGCCAGCAGCCCTCCGACTAGCGGGTCAATGGAGACCCAGTACTTC
CASSPPTSGSMETQYF
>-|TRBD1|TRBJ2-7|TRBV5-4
TGTGCCAGCAGCTTGGGGTGGACAGGCCTTAGCTACGAGCAGTACTTC
CASSLGWTGLSYEQYF
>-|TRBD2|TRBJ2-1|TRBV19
TGTGCCACCCTGGGGGGGTATGAGCAGTTCTTC
CATLGGYEQFF
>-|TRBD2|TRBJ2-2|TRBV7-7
TGTGCTAGCAGCTTAGACCACCGGGGGGGGAACACCGGGGAGCTGTTTTTT
CASSLDHRGGNTGELFF
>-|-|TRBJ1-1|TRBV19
TGTGCCAGTACATCCGTGGAGATAAACACTGAAGCTTTCTTT
CASTSVEINTEAFF
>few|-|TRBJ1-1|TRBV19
TGTGCCAGTGGCTCGGGGTTTACTGAAGCTTTCTTT
CASGSGFTEAFF
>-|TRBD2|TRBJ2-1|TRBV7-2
TGTGCCAGCAAGGTTGAGCGGGAAAGGAATGAGCAGTTCTTC
CASKVERERNEQFF
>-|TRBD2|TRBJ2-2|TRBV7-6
TGTGCCAGCAGCCAGCGGACTAGTCATTCCGGGGAGCTGTTTTTT
CASSQRTSHSGELFF
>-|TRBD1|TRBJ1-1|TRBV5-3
TGTGCCAGAAGCCCGCTTCTGACAGGGGGCGCGAGCACTGAAGCTTTCTTT
CARSPLLTGGASTEAFF
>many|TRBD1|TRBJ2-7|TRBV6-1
TGTGCCAGCACAACAGGGGCGTCCTACGAGCAGTACTTC
CASTTGASYEQYF
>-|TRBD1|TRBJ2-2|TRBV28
TGTGCCAGCAGGACAGGGGCCTTGGACACCGGGGAGCTGTTTTTT
CASRTGALDTGELFF
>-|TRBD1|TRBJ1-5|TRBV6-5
TGTGCCACAAAGGCGGCAGGGGGAGGTCCCCAGCATTTT
CATKAAGGGPQHF
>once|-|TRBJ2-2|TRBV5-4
TGTGCCAGCAGCTCCGGGACACCGAACACCGGGGAGCTGTTTTTT
CASSSGTPNTGELFF
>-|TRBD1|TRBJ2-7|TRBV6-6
TGTGCCAGCAGTGGGGGACAGCTCTACGAGCAGTACTTC
CASSGGQLYEQYF
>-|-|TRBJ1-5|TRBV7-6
TGTGCCAGCAGCTTAGATGGAGGGATCGATCAGCCCCAGCATTTT
CASSLDGGIDQPQHF
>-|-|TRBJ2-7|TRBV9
TGTGCCAGCAGCGTAGAGGCGCGCGGGACCTACGAGCAGTACTTC
CASSVEARGTYEQYF
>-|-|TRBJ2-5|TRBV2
TGTGCCAGCAGTTTATCTGGCGGGATCGAGGAGACCCAGTACTTC
CASSLSGGIEETQYF
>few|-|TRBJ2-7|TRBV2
TGTGCCAGCAGGACAGGACAAAGCTACGAGCAGTACTTC
CASRTGQSYEQYF
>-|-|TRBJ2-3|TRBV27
TGTGCCAGCGCCCACGGGTCTAGCACAGATACGCAGTATTTT
CASAHGSSTDTQYF
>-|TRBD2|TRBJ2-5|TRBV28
TGTGCCAGCAGTCGCCGGACTAGCAGCCAAGAGACCCAGTACTTC
CASSRRTSSQETQYF
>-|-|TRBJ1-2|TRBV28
TGTGCCTGCGAGACAGTTCTGCTTGGCTACACCTTC
CACETVLLGYTF
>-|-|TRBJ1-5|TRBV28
TGTGCCAGCAGTTTAGAGGTCCGCAATCAGCCCCAGCATTTT
CASSLEVRNQPQHF
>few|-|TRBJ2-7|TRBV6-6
TGTGCCAGCAGTTACGGAAGCCAGGGCTACGAGCAGTACTTC
CASSYGSQGYEQYF
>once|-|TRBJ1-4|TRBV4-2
TGTGCCAGCAGCCCCAATCTACCGGGACAACTGAATGAAAAACTGTTTTTT
CASSPNLPGQLNEKLFF
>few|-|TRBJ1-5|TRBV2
TGTGCCAGCAGTCAGGGATTAGGGCAGCCCCAGCATTTT
CASSQGLGQPQHF
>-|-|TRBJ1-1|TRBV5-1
TGCGCCAGCAGCTTTAACAGGGACACTGAAGCTTTCTTT
CASSFNRDTEAFF
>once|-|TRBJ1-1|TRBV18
TGTGCCAGCTCACCAGGACAGATGAACACTGAAGCTTTCTTT
CASSPGQMNTEAFF
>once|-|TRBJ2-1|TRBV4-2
TGTGCCAGCAGCCATCTAACATCGGGAGTTGGGATCGATGAGCAGTTCTTC
CASSHLTSGVGIDEQFF
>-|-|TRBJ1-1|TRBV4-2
TGTGCCAGCAGCCAAGGGGGAGGGAACACTGAAGCTTTCTTT
CASSQGGGNTEAFF
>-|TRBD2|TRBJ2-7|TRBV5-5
TGTGCCAGCAGCTTGCCTAGCGGGGTTGAGCAGTACTTC
CASSLPSGVEQYF
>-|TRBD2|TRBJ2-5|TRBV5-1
TGCGCCAGCAGCCTTCCGGGACTAGCGGGAGGGGGGCAAGAGACCCAGTACTTC
CASSLPGLAGGGQETQYF